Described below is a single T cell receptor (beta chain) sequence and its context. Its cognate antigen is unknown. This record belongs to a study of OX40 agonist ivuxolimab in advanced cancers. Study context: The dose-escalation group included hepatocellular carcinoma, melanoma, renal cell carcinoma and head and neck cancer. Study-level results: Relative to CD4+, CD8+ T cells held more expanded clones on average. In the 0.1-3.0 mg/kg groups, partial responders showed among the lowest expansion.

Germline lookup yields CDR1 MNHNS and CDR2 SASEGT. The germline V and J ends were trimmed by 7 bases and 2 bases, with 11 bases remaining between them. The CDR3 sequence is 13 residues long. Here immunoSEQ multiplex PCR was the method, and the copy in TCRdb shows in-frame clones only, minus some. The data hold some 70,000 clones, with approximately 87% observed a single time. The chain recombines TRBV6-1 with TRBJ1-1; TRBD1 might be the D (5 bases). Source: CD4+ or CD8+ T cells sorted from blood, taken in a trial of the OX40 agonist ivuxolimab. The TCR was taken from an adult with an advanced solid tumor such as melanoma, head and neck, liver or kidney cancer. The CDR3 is CASTKDRNTEAFF. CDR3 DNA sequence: TGTGCCAGCACCAAAGACAGAAACACTGAAGCTTTCTTT.